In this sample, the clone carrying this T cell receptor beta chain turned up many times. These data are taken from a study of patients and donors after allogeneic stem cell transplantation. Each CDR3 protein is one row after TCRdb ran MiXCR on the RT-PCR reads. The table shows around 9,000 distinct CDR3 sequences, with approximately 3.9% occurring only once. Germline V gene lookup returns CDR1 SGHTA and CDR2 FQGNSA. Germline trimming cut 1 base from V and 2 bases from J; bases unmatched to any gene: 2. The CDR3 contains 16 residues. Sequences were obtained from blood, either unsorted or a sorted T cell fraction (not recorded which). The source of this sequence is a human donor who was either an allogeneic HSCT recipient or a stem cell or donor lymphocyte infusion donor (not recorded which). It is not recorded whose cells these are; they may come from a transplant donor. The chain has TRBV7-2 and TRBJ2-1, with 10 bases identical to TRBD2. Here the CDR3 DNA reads TGTGCCAGCAGCTTAGGTCTAGCGGGAGCCTACAATGAGCAGTTCTTC. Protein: CASSLGLAGAYNEQFF.